The 14 T cell receptor beta chains reported below all come from one sample, sequenced in a study of CD8 T cells in Susac syndrome. An amount of RNA that ranged from roughly 0.5 to 1 ug was reverse transcribed with random hexamers. TCRdb recomputed calls from the immunoSEQ multiplex PCR reads with MiXCR, one row per CDR3 protein. The sample shows under 200,000 distinct CDR3 sequences, around 95% of them seen only once. The sample comprised CD4+ T cells from PBMCs. The receptors stem from a human donor in good health.

The chain joins TRBV29-1 to TRBJ2-2, with D possibly TRBD2 on 6 matching bases. The V gene lost 4 bases and the J gene lost 3 bases, with 12 bases spanning the gap. The length of the CDR3 is 14 residues. Germline CDR1 SQVTM, CDR2 ANQGSEA. CDR3 in DNA: TGCAGCGTTGGCGGGAACTTACACACCGGGGAGCTGTTTTTT. It encodes CSVGGNLHTGELFF.

The V and J genes are TRBV7-3 and TRBJ2-1, with unresolved D. This CDR3 spans 13 amino acids. Germline lookup yields CDR1 SGHTA and CDR2 FQGTGA. V was trimmed by 3 bases and J by 4 bases, leaving 7 bases between them. The CDR3, as DNA: TGTGCCAGCAGCTTTACCAGGTACAATGAGCAGTTCTTC. It specifies CASSFTRYNEQFF.

The rearrangement links TRBV20-1 to TRBJ2-7; 9 bases line up with TRBD2. Germline CDR1 and CDR2: DFQATT and SNEGSKA (reference sequence). J was trimmed by 7 bases and V by 5 bases; bases with no gene match: 12. This CDR3 is 14 amino acids long. The CDR3 DNA is TGCAGTGCTCCCCGCGTAGCGGGGGCACGGGAGCAGTACTTC. The encoded protein is CSAPRVAGAREQYF.

J is TRBJ2-5 and V is TRBV4-3; TRBD2 matches at 10 bases. CDR1 and CDR2 (germline): LGHNA, YSLEER. After removal of 1 base from V and 5 bases from J, the junction contained 10 bases not matched to a gene. The CDR3 contains 17 residues. This chain's CDR3 is CASSQVVQRGGSETQYF. Here the CDR3 DNA reads TGCGCCAGCAGCCAAGTGGTCCAGCGGGGGGGCTCGGAGACCCAGTACTTC.

The chain is built from TRBV20-1 and TRBJ2-7; D gene ambiguous. Germline CDR1 and CDR2: DFQATT and SNEGSKA (reference sequence). Trimming shortened V by 1 base and J by 3 bases, and 7 bases separated the two germline ends. This CDR3 region has 12 residues. The CDR3 loop reads CSARGADYEQYF. In DNA, the CDR3 is TGCAGTGCTAGAGGCGCAGACTACGAGCAGTACTTC.

The genes are TRBV20-1 and TRBJ1-2; D gene ambiguous. The CDR3 is 11 amino acids. The V gene's germline CDR1 is DFQATT and CDR2 SNEGSKA (reference sequence). Trimming removed 7 bases at V and 5 bases at J, with 11 bases between. The CDR3 sequence: CSEGRRYGYTF. Written as DNA, the CDR3 is TGCAGTGAAGGGCGTAGGTATGGCTACACCTTC.

This chain uses TRBV20-1 with TRBJ2-3; no clear D gene. Germline V lookup: CDR1 DFQATT, CDR2 SNEGSKA (reference sequence). Deletions cut 0 bases from V and 2 bases from J, with 3 bases between. This CDR3 has 12 residues. The CDR3 loop reads CSAREPTDTQYF. CDR3 nucleotides: TGCAGTGCTAGAGAACCCACAGATACGCAGTATTTT.

The rearrangement uses TRBV5-6 and TRBJ1-2; a weak D match, TRBD1 (6 bases). The germline V gene has CDR1 SGHDT and CDR2 YYEEEE. The length of the CDR3 is 12 residues. V was trimmed by 4 bases and J by 7 bases, leaving 11 bases between them. CDR3: CASSPGVSGYTF. As DNA, the CDR3 is TGTGCCAGCAGCCCAGGGGTGTCTGGCTACACCTTC.

The chain uses TRBV12-3 or TRBV12-4 and TRBJ1-1, with a tentative D call TRBD1 (5 bases). This CDR3 is 15 amino acids long. Trimming shortened V by 4 bases and J by 0 bases, and 12 bases separated the two germline ends. Written as DNA, the CDR3 is TGTGCCAGCAGTTCCGGAGGGACTATGAACACTGAAGCTTTCTTT. Translating gives CASSSGGTMNTEAFF.

The chain employs TRBV25-1 and TRBJ1-1; D is uncertain. Germline loops: CDR1 MGHDK, CDR2 SYGVNS. This CDR3 region has 14 residues. V lost 0 bases and J 7 bases, leaving 12 bases between the germline ends. CDR3 residues: CASSEYTPPIEAFF. CDR3 in DNA: TGTGCCAGCAGTGAATATACCCCGCCAATTGAAGCTTTCTTT.

CDR3 loop: CASRSQGRREQYF. The CDR3, as DNA: TGTGCCAGCAGATCACAGGGGAGGCGGGAGCAGTACTTC. The chain carries TRBV27 and TRBJ2-7, with D perhaps TRBD1 (7 bases). V was trimmed by 6 bases and J by 7 bases, leaving 16 bases between them. Germline V gene lookup returns CDR1 MNHEY and CDR2 SMNVEV (reference sequence). The CDR3 consists of 13 residues.

V usage is TRBV28 and J usage is TRBJ2-1; 9 bases agree with TRBD1. J gave up 9 bases and V 10 bases, and 4 bases lay outside the gene matches. The CDR3 spans 11 residues. The germline V gene encodes CDR1 MDHEN and CDR2 SYDVKM. The CDR3 DNA is TGTGCCACCGACAGGGGGGGTGAGCAGTTCTTC. Encoded protein: CATDRGGEQFF. Complete variable domain (other parts from reference TRBV28 and TRBJ2-1): DVKVTQSSRYLVKRTGEKVFLECVQDMDHENMFWYRQDPGLGLRLIYFSYDVKMKEKGDIPEGYSVSREKKERFSLILESASTNQTSMYLCATDRGGEQFFGPGTRLTVL.

The chain employs TRBV20-1 and TRBJ2-5; D is ambiguous. Germline CDR1 is DFQATT and CDR2 is SNEGSKA (reference sequence). V lost 3 bases and J lost 5, with 4 bases in between. CDR3 length equals 10 residues. The CDR3 nucleotides are TGCAGTGCTAGTGCGGAGACCCAGTACTTC. Translation gives CSASAETQYF.

This chain uses TRBV21-1 with TRBJ2-7. TRBV21-1 is listed as a pseudogene. The CDR3 is 13 amino acids. For the CDR3, the DNA is TGTGCCAGCAGCATCCAGAGCTCCTACGAGCAGTACTTC. Translation: CASSIQSSYEQYF.